A single sample gave rise to the 24 T cell receptor beta chains below, sequenced in a study of regulatory T cells in long-lasting Graves disease (dated by TCRdb to the early 2020s). The intended sense of this specimen's time point label: persistent/refractory GD, antithyroid drugs over 5 years with positive TRAb. For both TCR sequencing and RNA sequencing, RNA was extracted from PBMCs using TRIzol. Libraries were prepared through multiplex PCR. Sequenced on an Illumina HiSeq 4000. CDR3 regions were amplified by Arm-PCR with iRepertoire HTBI primers to construct TCR beta libraries. TCRdb reran the public reads through fastp at Q25 and MiXCR, keeping productive beta chains. For every CDR3 protein sequence, its rows merge into one entry that carries the most common genes and DNA. This sample has under 450,000 distinct CDR3 sequences in its table, and roughly a quarter of those were observed once. About a quarter of the sample lies in the top ten.

Sequenced material: peripheral blood mononuclear cells (PBMCs), taken when the disease was refractory, from a patient treated with antithyroid drugs. The receptors here all came from a female donor with Graves disease.

This chain joins TRBV20-1 and TRBJ2-7; D is uncertain. Germline values: CDR1 DFQATT, CDR2 SNEGSKA (reference sequence). The V gene lost 3 bases and the J gene lost 2 bases, with 8 bases spanning the gap. The CDR3 has 12 amino acids. The CDR3 DNA follows: TGCAGTGCTAGCAGGCAGACCTACGAGCAGTACTTC. This codes for CSASRQTYEQYF.

Many counts were recorded for this clonotype. The genes are TRBV7-8 and TRBJ1-5; unclear D gene. V was trimmed by 1 base and J by 1 base, leaving 5 bases between them. The CDR3 loop spans 14 amino acids. Germline assignment: CDR1 SGHVS and CDR2 FQNEAQ. CDR3 nucleotide sequence: TGTGCCAGCAGCTTAGTGGACAGCAATCAGCCCCAGCATTTT. This codes for CASSLVDSNQPQHF.

The table lists this clonotype with a few counts. A read error may explain this, as a much larger clone is one base away. The J gene is TRBJ2-5, the V gene TRBV7-9, with unresolved D. This CDR3 has 10 residues. Germline assignment: CDR1 SEHNR and CDR2 FQNEAQ (reference sequence). V lost 6 bases and J lost 5, with 4 bases in between. CDR3 protein: CASSAETQYF. CDR3 bases: TGTGCCAGCAGTGCGGAGACCCAGTACTTC.

This rearrangement joins TRBV28 to TRBJ2-7, with D tentatively TRBD1 (5 bases). CDR1 is MDHEN and CDR2 is SYDVKM in the germline V gene. The CDR3 spans 13 residues. The V gene lost 6 bases and the J gene lost 0 bases, with 9 bases spanning the gap. CDR3 coding DNA: TGTGCCAGCAGCCGAGGACACTCCTACGAGCAGTACTTC. It is translated as CASSRGHSYEQYF.

The chain joins TRBV6-2 or TRBV6-3 to TRBJ2-7; D is perhaps TRBD1 (5 bases). The V gene's germline CDR1 is MNHEY and CDR2 SVGEGT. Trimming removed 5 bases at V and 1 base at J, with 9 bases between. The CDR3 is 13 amino acids. CDR3 DNA: TGTGCCAGCAGTCTAAAGGGGTCCTACGAGCAGTACTTC. This gives the protein CASSLKGSYEQYF.

This clonotype showed up many times. The chain uses TRBV27 and TRBJ2-5, with 10 positions matching TRBD2. CDR1 and CDR2 from the germline V gene are MNHEY and SMNVEV (reference sequence). The ends lost 6 bases at V and 1 base at J; junction bases unmatched: 8. This CDR3 region has 16 residues. CDR3 residues: CASRPSGRVVQETQYF. The CDR3 nucleotides are TGTGCCAGCAGGCCTAGCGGGAGAGTAGTCCAAGAGACCCAGTACTTC.

This clonotype has only a few counts. The V and J genes are TRBV20-1 and TRBJ1-6; D is unclear. V was pared by 5 bases and J by 5 bases, with 10 bases between. Germline values: CDR1 DFQATT, CDR2 SNEGSKA (reference sequence). The CDR3 has 13 amino acids. CDR3 region: CSAPGSNNSPLHF. In DNA form, the CDR3 reads TGCAGTGCTCCCGGCAGCAATAATTCACCCCTCCACTTT.

This clonotype was seen a few times. The J gene is TRBJ2-7, the V gene TRBV6-5; 7 positions match TRBD1. Germline V gene sequence: CDR1 MNHEY, CDR2 SVGAGI. The CDR3 consists of 15 residues. Losses at the gene ends were 2 bases for V and 4 bases for J; bases not matched to a gene: 8. The CDR3 loop is CASSYVTGDPYEQYF. The CDR3 DNA reads TGTGCCAGCAGTTACGTTACAGGGGACCCTTACGAGCAGTACTTC.

In this sample, this clonotype turned up a few times. CDR3 DNA sequence: TGTGCCAGTAGTATCGATAGCGGAACCGGGGAGCTGTTTTTT. Its protein product is CASSIDSGTGELFF. The chain combines TRBV19 with TRBJ2-2; the D gene is possibly TRBD2 (6 bases). This CDR3 has 14 amino acids. Germline lookup yields CDR1 LNHDA and CDR2 SQIVND (reference sequence). V was pared by 3 bases and J by 5 bases, with 10 bases between.

This clonotype was observed a few times. The chain combines TRBV30 with TRBJ1-2; 8 nucleotides align to TRBD1. V shed 5 bases and J 8 bases; nucleotides not matched to a gene: 7. The CDR3 contains 12 residues. In germline, CDR1 is GTSNPN, CDR2 SVGIG (reference sequence). This chain's CDR3 is CAWGTGGGGYTF. CDR3 bases: TGTGCCTGGGGTACAGGGGGAGGAGGCTACACCTTC.

Ten or more counts support this clonotype. The chain recombines TRBV29-1 with TRBJ2-7, with D tentatively TRBD2 (5 bases). Germline assignment: CDR1 SQVTM and CDR2 ANQGSEA. Trimming left V 7 bases short and J 7 bases short, with 23 bases between. The length of the CDR3 is 14 residues. The CDR3 sequence: CSATLWEFSGEQYF. Written as DNA, the CDR3 is TGCAGCGCGACTCTGTGGGAGTTTTCGGGAGAGCAGTACTTC.

The V and J genes are TRBV28 and TRBJ2-7; D is unclear. The V gene's germline CDR1 is MDHEN and CDR2 SYDVKM. V was shortened by 6 bases and J by 4 bases, with 10 bases between the two germline ends. The CDR3 covers 12 residues. The CDR3 here is CASSRILYEQYF. The CDR3 region has the DNA TGTGCCAGCAGCCGGATCCTATACGAGCAGTACTTC. The whole variable domain, filled in from reference TRBV28 and TRBJ2-7, reads DVKVTQSSRYLVKRTGEKVFLECVQDMDHENMFWYRQDPGLGLRLIYFSYDVKMKEKGDIPEGYSVSREKKERFSLILESASTNQTSMYLCASSRILYEQYFGPGTRLTVT.

At least ten counts were recorded for this clonotype. J is TRBJ1-2 and V is TRBV13; D may be TRBD1 (5 bases). Germline assignment: CDR1 PRHDT and CDR2 FYEKMQ (reference sequence). The CDR3 runs 13 residues. V was shortened by 5 bases and J by 3 bases, with 10 bases between the two germline ends. The DNA of the CDR3 is TGTGCCAGCAGCGTCCCGACAGACTATGGCTACACCTTC. This sequence encodes CASSVPTDYGYTF.

This rearrangement joins TRBV5-4 to TRBJ2-7; the match to TRBD2 covers 13 bases. Per the germline V gene, CDR1 is SGHNT and CDR2 is YYREEE (reference sequence). CDR3 size: 16 residues. Germline trimming cut 4 bases from V and 2 bases from J; bases unmatched to any gene: 6. The CDR3 protein is CASSKAGTSGAYEQYF. CDR3 coding DNA: TGTGCCAGCAGCAAAGCGGGGACTAGCGGGGCCTACGAGCAGTACTTC.

The chain is built from TRBV20-1 and TRBJ2-1; 7 nucleotides agree with TRBD2. V dropped 0 bases and J dropped 0; count of bases not matched to a gene: 5. Germline values: CDR1 DFQATT, CDR2 SNEGSKA (reference sequence). The CDR3 length is 16 residues. In nucleotides, the CDR3 is TGCAGTGCTAGAGATAGGCGGGGGAGCTCCTACAATGAGCAGTTCTTC. Translation: CSARDRRGSSYNEQFF.

This clonotype has a handful of counts. J is TRBJ2-3 and V is TRBV5-1; possibly TRBD2 for D (6 bases). The CDR3 contains 15 residues. V was cut by 2 bases and J by 6 bases, with 16 bases left in between. Germline loops: CDR1 SGHRS, CDR2 YFSETQ. The CDR3 loop reads CASSFDGSFLDTQYF. For the CDR3, the DNA is TGCGCCAGCAGCTTTGACGGGAGTTTCCTGGATACGCAGTATTTT. Filled out from reference TRBV5-1 and TRBJ2-3, the complete variable domain reads KAGVTQTPRYLIKTRGQQVTLSCSPISGHRSVSWYQQTPGQGLQFLFEYFSETQRNKGNFPGRFSGRQFSNSRSEMNVSTLELGDSALYLCASSFDGSFLDTQYFGPGTRLTVL.

A word on this clonotype: A much larger clone differs by one base, so this may be a read error. V and J are TRBV2 and TRBJ1-1; the D is unclear. Between the trimmed V and J ends, which lost 1 base and 7 bases, there was a span of 10 bases. The CDR3 length is 13 residues. In germline, CDR1 is SNHLY, CDR2 FYNNEI. The CDR3 spells CASSEGDGYEAFF. The DNA of the CDR3 is TGTGCCAGCAGTGAAGGTGACGGCTATGAAGCTTTCTTT.

The CDR3 region is CASSEWGGPSDTQYF. The CDR3 DNA follows: TGTGCCAGCAGTGAATGGGGCGGGCCCTCAGATACGCAGTATTTT. The chain has TRBV6-1 and TRBJ2-3; perhaps D is TRBD1 or TRBD2 (5 bases each). CDR1 and CDR2 (germline): MNHNS, SASEGT. The CDR3 consists of 15 residues. V was cut by 2 bases and J by 4 bases, with 13 bases left in between.

This clonotype was seen at least ten times. The chain has TRBV7-9 and TRBJ1-2; D remains unclear. Germline V gene lookup returns CDR1 SEHNR and CDR2 FQNEAQ (reference sequence). The V and J ends lost 5 bases and 2 bases respectively, with 12 bases between them. The CDR3 runs 14 residues. The CDR3 sequence is CASSEQEVNYGYTF. The CDR3 bases are TGTGCCAGCAGCGAGCAGGAGGTGAACTATGGCTACACCTTC. Together with reference TRBV7-9 and TRBJ1-2, the CDR3 gives the full variable domain: DTGVSQNPRHKITKRGQNVTFRCDPISEHNRLYWYRQTLGQGPEFLTYFQNEAQLEKSRLLSDRFSAERPKGSFSTLEIQRTEQGDSAMYLCASSEQEVNYGYTFGSGTRLTVV.

This clonotype showed up just a few times. The chain couples TRBV5-1 to TRBJ2-2; 7 bases match TRBD2. This CDR3 region has 15 residues. Trimming took 1 base from V and 1 from J; bases not matched to a gene: 1. Germline CDR1 reads SGHRS; CDR2 reads YFSETQ. The CDR3 DNA is TGCGCCAGCAGCTTGCCGGGAGGGAACACCGGGGAGCTGTTTTTT. Protein sequence: CASSLPGGNTGELFF. Together with reference TRBV5-1 and TRBJ2-2, the CDR3 gives the full variable domain: KAGVTQTPRYLIKTRGQQVTLSCSPISGHRSVSWYQQTPGQGLQFLFEYFSETQRNKGNFPGRFSGRQFSNSRSEMNVSTLELGDSALYLCASSLPGGNTGELFFGEGSRLTVL.

This clonotype was detected only once. CDR3 DNA: TGTGCCAGCAGTTACTCGCGAAGGGTCGGTGTCTCTGGAAACACCATATATTTT. Its protein is CASSYSRRVGVSGNTIYF. The chain has TRBV6-2 or TRBV6-3 and TRBJ1-3, with D unresolved. The CDR3 loop spans 18 amino acids. With 0 bases removed from V and 0 bases from J, the gap between germline ends came to 15 bases. The germline CDR1 and CDR2 sequences are MNHEY and SVGEGT.

This clonotype was found many times. The chain couples TRBV28 to TRBJ2-7; 7 bases map to TRBD2. Per germline, CDR1 MDHEN and CDR2 SYDVKM. This CDR3 is built from 15 residues. V lost 5 bases, J lost 3 bases, and 10 bases stayed unmatched. The CDR3 DNA follows: TGTGCCAGCAGTCTCACCGGGACTATCCACTACGAGCAGTACTTC. It codes for CASSLTGTIHYEQYF.

In its sample, this clonotype was seen many times. The chain is built from TRBV27 and TRBJ2-7; D gene ambiguous. V was cut by 4 bases and J by 7 bases, with 14 bases left in between. Germline V gene data show CDR1 as MNHEY and CDR2 as SMNVEV (reference sequence). CDR3 length: 13 residues. The CDR3 reads CASSSAAQSEQYF. The CDR3 bases are TGTGCCAGCAGTTCCGCGGCCCAGTCGGAGCAGTACTTC.

The chain is built from TRBV6-9 and TRBJ1-1; no firm D call. Germline loops: CDR1 MNHGY, CDR2 SVAAGI. V lost 3 bases and J 4 bases, leaving 18 bases between the germline ends. CDR3 length: 16 amino acids. As DNA, the CDR3 is TGTGCCAGCAGTTACGGAGACCCGGGCGGGAGCACTGAAGCTTTCTTT. It is translated as CASSYGDPGGSTEAFF.